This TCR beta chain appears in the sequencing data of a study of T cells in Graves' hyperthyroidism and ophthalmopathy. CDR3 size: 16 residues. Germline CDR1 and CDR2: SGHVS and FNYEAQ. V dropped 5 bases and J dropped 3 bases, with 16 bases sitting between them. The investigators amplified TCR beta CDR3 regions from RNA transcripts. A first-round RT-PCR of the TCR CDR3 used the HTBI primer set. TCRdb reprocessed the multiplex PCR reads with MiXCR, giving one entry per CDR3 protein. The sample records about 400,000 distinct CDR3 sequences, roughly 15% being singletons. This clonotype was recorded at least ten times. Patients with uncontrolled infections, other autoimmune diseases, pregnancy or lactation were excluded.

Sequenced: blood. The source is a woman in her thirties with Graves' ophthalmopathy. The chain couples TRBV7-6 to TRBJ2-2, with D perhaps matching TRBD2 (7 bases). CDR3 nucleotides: TGTGCCAGCAGCCCCCGGGGGGCTCGCGACACCGGGGAGCTGTTTTTT. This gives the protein CASSPRGARDTGELFF.